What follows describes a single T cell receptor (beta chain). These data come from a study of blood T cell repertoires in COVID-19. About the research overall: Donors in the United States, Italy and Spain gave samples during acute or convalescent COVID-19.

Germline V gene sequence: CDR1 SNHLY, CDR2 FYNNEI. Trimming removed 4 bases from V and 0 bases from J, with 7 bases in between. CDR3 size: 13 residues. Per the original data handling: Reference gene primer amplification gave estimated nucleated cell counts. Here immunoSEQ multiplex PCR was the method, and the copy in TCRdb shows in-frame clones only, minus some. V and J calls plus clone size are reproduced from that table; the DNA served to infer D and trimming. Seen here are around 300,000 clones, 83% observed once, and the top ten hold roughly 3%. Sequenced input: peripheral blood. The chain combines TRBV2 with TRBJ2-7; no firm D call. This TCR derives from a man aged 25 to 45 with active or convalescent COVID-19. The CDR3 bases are TGTGCCAGCAGTGGAGGTAGCTCCTACGAGCAGTACTTC. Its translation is CASSGGSSYEQYF.